One and the same sample provided the 8 T cell receptor beta chains below, sequenced in a study of blood T cell repertoires in COVID-19. The data were produced by immunoSEQ multiplex PCR, yet TCRdb's version contains in-frame clones alone and is incomplete. This table has under 300,000 clones, approximately 79% appearing once. Sequencing used peripheral blood. These receptors were collected from a woman in her thirties or forties with active or convalescent COVID-19.

This clone appeared once. This chain uses TRBV27 with TRBJ2-7; D might be TRBD2 (5 bases). With 2 bases removed from V and 3 bases from J, the gap between germline ends came to 14 bases. CDR1 MNHEY and CDR2 SMNVEV come from the germline V gene (reference sequence). The CDR3 extends over 15 amino acids. The chain's CDR3 is CASSLTRGPNYEQYF. CDR3 nucleotide sequence: TGTGCCAGCAGTTTAACCCGGGGTCCAAACTACGAGCAGTACTTC.

This clone was counted between two and nine times. The V gene is TRBV7-2, the J gene TRBJ1-4; no definite D call. This CDR3 is built from 12 residues. The V end lost 0 bases, the J end lost 11 bases, and 7 bases lay between the germline ends. CDR1 and CDR2 (germline): SGHTA, FQGNSA. CDR3 protein: CASSLASGKLFF. The CDR3 region has the DNA TGTGCCAGCAGCTTAGCATCAGGCAAACTGTTTTTT.

This clone was seen many times. The junction differs from germline at one of its ends, possibly a read error. The chain has TRBV2 and TRBJ2-3, with 14 positions matching TRBD2. CDR1 is SNHLY and CDR2 is FYNNEI in the germline V gene. This CDR3 has 17 amino acids. DNA for the CDR3: TGTGCCAGCATGGGACTAGCGGGGGTCTTTAGCACAGAAACGCAGTATTTT. Translated: CASMGLAGVFSTETQYF. Looking up the rest from reference TRBV2 and TRBJ2-3 gives the full variable domain: EPEVTQTPSHQVTQMGQEVILRCVPISNHLYFYWYRQILGQKVEFLVSFYNNEISEKSEIFDDQFSVERPDGSNFTLKIRSTKLEDSAMYFCASMGLAGVFSTETQYFGPGTRLTVL.

The rearrangement joins TRBV5-5 to TRBJ2-7; D call uncertain. This CDR3 has 14 residues. The germline V gene encodes CDR1 SGHKS and CDR2 YYEKEE (reference sequence). Deletions cut 4 bases from V and 1 base from J, with 12 bases between. CDR3 bases: TGTGCCAGCAGCCAAAACGTCCTATCCTACGAGCAGTACTTC. Translating gives CASSQNVLSYEQYF.

V gene TRBV15 combines with J gene TRBJ2-5; 9 nucleotides match TRBD1. CDR1 and CDR2 (germline): LNHNV, YYDKDF (reference sequence). The CDR3 spans 15 residues. Trimming at V came to 1 base and at J to 2 bases, leaving 2 bases not matched to a gene. Written as DNA, the CDR3 is TGTGCCACCAGCAGAGGGACAGGGGAACAAGAGACCCAGTACTTC. This gives the protein CATSRGTGEQETQYF.

This clone was recorded at least ten times. The chain couples TRBV2 to TRBJ1-2; 7 nucleotides agree with TRBD1. CDR3 size: 13 residues. Trimming took 6 bases from V and 4 from J; bases not matched to a gene: 5. Germline loops: CDR1 SNHLY, CDR2 FYNNEI. CDR3 residues: CASRPGTAYGYTF. The CDR3 bases are TGTGCCAGCAGGCCCGGGACAGCCTATGGCTACACCTTC.

The V gene is TRBV2, the J gene TRBJ1-6; TRBD1 agrees at 7 bases. Germline loops: CDR1 SNHLY, CDR2 FYNNEI. The CDR3 has 15 residues. The V and J ends lost 4 bases and 7 bases, in that order; junction bases with no gene match: 7. The DNA of the CDR3 is TGTGCCAGCAGTGCGGAGGGGGCATGGAATTCACCCCTCCACTTT. Amino acids: CASSAEGAWNSPLHF.

The rearrangement links TRBV2 to TRBJ2-2; a possible D gene is TRBD2 (5 bases). The CDR3 is 15 amino acids. V was pared by 4 bases and J by 4 bases, with 13 bases between. The germline V gene encodes CDR1 SNHLY and CDR2 FYNNEI. The CDR3 is CASSVEDMGTGELFF. The CDR3 DNA is TGTGCCAGCAGTGTGGAGGATATGGGCACCGGGGAGCTGTTTTTT.